This T cell receptor (beta chain) derives from a study of T cells in Graves' hyperthyroidism and ophthalmopathy. From RNA transcripts, TCR beta CDR3 regions were amplified. The HTBI primer set drove a first-round RT-PCR of the TCR CDR3. TCRdb re-called the multiplex PCR reads with MiXCR, one entry per CDR3 protein. There are 300,000 to 450,000 distinct CDR3 sequences in the sample; approximately 15% occur only once, and roughly 9.6% lies in the top ten. General study results and limits: Ophthalmopathy was separated from stable hyperthyroidism by a 13 V-J model.

This clonotype has ten or more counts. Antigen: not known. Germline V gives CDR1 DFQATT, CDR2 SNEGSKA (reference sequence). CDR3 length: 14 residues. The ends were cut back, 1 base at V and 0 bases at J, with 9 bases in the middle. This clonotype was sampled from a woman aged 55-70 years with Graves' hyperthyroidism. The rearrangement uses TRBV20-1 and TRBJ1-1; D remains unclear. What was sequenced was blood. In DNA, the CDR3 is TGCAGTGCTAGAGTAGGGCGGATGAACACTGAAGCTTTCTTT. Translation: CSARVGRMNTEAFF.